This TCR beta chain came from a study of regulatory T cells in long-lasting Graves disease. Construction of the TCR beta libraries employed iRepertoire HTBI primers in conjunction with Arm-PCR of CDR3 regions. TCRdb fed the multiplex PCR reads into MiXCR, producing one record per CDR3 protein. Counted here are roughly 500,000 distinct CDR3 sequences, about 11% occurring once; the ten biggest clones make up more than 8%. This clonotype was seen ten or more times. V shed 4 bases and J shed 10 bases, with 11 bases lying between them. The CDR3 covers 13 residues. CDR1 and CDR2 (germline): SGHTA, FQGTGA. This sample's time point: newly diagnosed GD, antithyroid drugs for less than 3 months. From RNA extracted from PBMCs, the TCR library was made. It was an endocrinology department in Xi'an, China, that provided the patients. These data were likewise used in another study, on T cells in Graves' hyperthyroidism and ophthalmopathy. From that second work: The authors deemed Graves' hyperthyroidism stable absent ophthalmopathy progression within 18 months.

The chain uses TRBV7-3 and TRBJ1-6; D perhaps matches TRBD1 (6 bases). The source of this sequence is a woman aged 30 to 39 with Graves disease. The sequences come from peripheral blood mononuclear cells (PBMCs), collected at new diagnosis, from a patient treated with antithyroid drugs. CDR3 sequence (DNA): TGTGCCAGCAGCTCCCACAGGGAGTCACCCCTCCACTTT. It codes for CASSSHRESPLHF.